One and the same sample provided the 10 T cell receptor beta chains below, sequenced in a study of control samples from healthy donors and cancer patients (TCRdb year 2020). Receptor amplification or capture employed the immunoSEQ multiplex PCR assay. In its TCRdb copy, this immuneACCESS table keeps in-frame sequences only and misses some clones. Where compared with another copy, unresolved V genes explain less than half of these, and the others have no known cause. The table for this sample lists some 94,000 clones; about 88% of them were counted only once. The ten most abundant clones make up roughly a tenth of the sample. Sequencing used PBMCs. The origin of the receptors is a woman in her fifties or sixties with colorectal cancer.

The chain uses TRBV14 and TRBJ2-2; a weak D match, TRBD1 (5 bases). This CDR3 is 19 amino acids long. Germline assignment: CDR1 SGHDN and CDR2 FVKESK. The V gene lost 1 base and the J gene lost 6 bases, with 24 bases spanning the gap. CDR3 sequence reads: CASSQGSAQGRREAGELFF. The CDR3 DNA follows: TGTGCCAGCAGCCAAGGTTCGGCCCAGGGCAGACGTGAAGCCGGGGAGCTGTTTTTT.

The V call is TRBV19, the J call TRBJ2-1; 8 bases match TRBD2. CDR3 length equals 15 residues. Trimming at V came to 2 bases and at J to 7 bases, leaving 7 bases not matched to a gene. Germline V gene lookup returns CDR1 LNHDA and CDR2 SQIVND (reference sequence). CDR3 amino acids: CASSIPAGGWNEQFF. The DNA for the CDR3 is TGTGCCAGTAGTATACCTGCGGGGGGCTGGAATGAGCAGTTCTTC.

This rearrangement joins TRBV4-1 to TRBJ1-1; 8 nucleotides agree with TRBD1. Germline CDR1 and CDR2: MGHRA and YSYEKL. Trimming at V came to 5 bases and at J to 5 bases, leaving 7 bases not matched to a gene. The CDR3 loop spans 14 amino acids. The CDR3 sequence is CASSEGQGKTEAFF. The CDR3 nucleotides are TGCGCCAGCAGCGAAGGACAGGGAAAAACTGAAGCTTTCTTT.

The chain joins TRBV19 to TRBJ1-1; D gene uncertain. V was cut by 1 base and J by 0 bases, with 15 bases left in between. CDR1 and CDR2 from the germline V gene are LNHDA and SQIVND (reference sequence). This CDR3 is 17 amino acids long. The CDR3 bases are TGTGCCAGTAGTATAGTAATTGGGCCGGGCATGAACACTGAAGCTTTCTTT. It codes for CASSIVIGPGMNTEAFF.

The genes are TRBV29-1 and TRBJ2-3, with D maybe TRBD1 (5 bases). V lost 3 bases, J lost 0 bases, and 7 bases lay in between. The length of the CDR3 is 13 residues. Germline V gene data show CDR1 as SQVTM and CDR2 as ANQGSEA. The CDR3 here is CSVDRESTDTQYF. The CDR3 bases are TGCAGCGTTGACAGGGAAAGCACAGATACGCAGTATTTT.

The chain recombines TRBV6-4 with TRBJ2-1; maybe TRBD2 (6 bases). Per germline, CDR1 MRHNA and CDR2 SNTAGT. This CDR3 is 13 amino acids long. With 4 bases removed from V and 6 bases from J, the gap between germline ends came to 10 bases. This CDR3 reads CASSGTGVNEQFF. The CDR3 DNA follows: TGTGCCAGCAGTGGCACGGGAGTCAATGAGCAGTTCTTC.

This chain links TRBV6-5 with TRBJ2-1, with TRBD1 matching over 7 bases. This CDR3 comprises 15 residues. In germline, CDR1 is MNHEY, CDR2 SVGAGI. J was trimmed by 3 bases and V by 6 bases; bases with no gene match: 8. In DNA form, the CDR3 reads TGTGCCAGCAGCCCCGAGGGGGCGGGCTACAATGAGCAGTTCTTC. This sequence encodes CASSPEGAGYNEQFF.

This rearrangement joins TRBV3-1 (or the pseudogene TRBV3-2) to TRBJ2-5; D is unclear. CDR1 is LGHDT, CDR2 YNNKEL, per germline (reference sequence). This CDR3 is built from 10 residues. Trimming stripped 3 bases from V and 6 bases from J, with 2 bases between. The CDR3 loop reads CASSQKTQYF. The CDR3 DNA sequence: TGTGCCAGCAGCCAGAAGACCCAGTACTTC.

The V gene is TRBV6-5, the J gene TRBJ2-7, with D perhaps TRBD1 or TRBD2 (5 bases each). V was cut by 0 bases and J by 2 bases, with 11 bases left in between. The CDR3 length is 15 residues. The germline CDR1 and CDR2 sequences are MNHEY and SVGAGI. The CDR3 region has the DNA TGTGCCAGCAGTTACTCGCATCTGGGGGCCTACGAGCAGTACGTC. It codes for CASSYSHLGAYEQYV.

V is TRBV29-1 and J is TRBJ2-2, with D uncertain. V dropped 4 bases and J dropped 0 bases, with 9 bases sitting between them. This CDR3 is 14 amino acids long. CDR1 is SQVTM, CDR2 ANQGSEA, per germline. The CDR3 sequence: CSVVEAPNTGELFF. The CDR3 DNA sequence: TGCAGCGTTGTGGAAGCACCGAACACCGGGGAGCTGTTTTTT.